This entry lists 32 T cell receptor beta chains sequenced from one sample in a study of spatial heterogeneity in lung cancer. TCRdb used MiXCR to reprocess the 5' RACE reads, holding one entry per CDR3 protein. The sample consists of fewer than 300 distinct CDR3 sequences, 35% to 50% of them appearing once. Time point: sample taken at primary tumor resection. TCRs were sequenced from unsorted whole RNA of tumor, nontumor lung or PBMC. The specimen was PBMCs, collected at surgery. The receptors stem from a male donor with early-stage non-small cell lung cancer.

There are a few counts of this clonotype. Within a library made for alpha chains, this beta chain is off target, and its count is uninformative. V and J are TRBV14 and TRBJ1-1, with 8 bases aligning to TRBD1. Germline-derived CDR1 and CDR2 are SGHDN and FVKESK. With 0 bases clipped from V and 3 bases from J, the junction kept 9 bases outside the gene matches. The CDR3 covers 17 residues. The DNA for the CDR3 is TGTGCCAGCAGCCAAGAAGGGGACAGGAATAAAGACACTGAAGCTTTCTTT. It translates to CASSQEGDRNKDTEAFF.

This clonotype was found a few times. This beta chain represents an off-target read in a library built for alpha chains; its size is of limited meaning. J is TRBJ1-4 and V is TRBV11-2; the match to TRBD1 covers 7 bases. This CDR3 spans 15 amino acids. Germline loops: CDR1 SGHAT, CDR2 FQNNGV. V was pared by 5 bases and J by 8 bases, with 11 bases of the junction left unmatched. The CDR3 sequence is CASSGADRVLEKLFF. The CDR3 DNA follows: TGTGCCAGCAGCGGAGCTGACAGGGTTTTGGAAAAACTGTTTTTT.

By share of the sample, this clonotype is large (0.1 to 1%). Because the library targeted alpha chains, this beta chain is an off-target read whose size means little. Here the CDR3 reads CASSLYLARGEAFF. In nucleotides, the CDR3 is TGTGCCAGCAGCTTATACCTCGCGAGAGGTGAAGCTTTCTTT. The J gene is TRBJ1-1, the V gene TRBV7-2; no firm D call. V lost 2 bases to trimming and J lost 7 bases, with 14 bases between them. Germline V gives CDR1 SGHTA, CDR2 FQGNSA. CDR3 length: 14 residues.

By share, this clonotype counts as large. As an off-target read in a library built for alpha chains, this beta chain has a frequency of little significance. The V call is TRBV20-1, the J call TRBJ2-7; tentatively, D is TRBD1 (5 bases). V was trimmed by 0 bases and J by 1 base, leaving 10 bases between them. The CDR3 loop spans 14 amino acids. The germline CDR1 and CDR2 sequences are DFQATT and SNEGSKA (reference sequence). The CDR3 here is CSARDQGLSYEQYF. In DNA, the CDR3 is TGCAGTGCTAGAGACCAGGGTTTGTCCTACGAGCAGTACTTC.

Notes on this clonotype: Found in a library prepared for alpha chains, this beta chain is an off-target read, and its abundance has little meaning. The V and J genes are TRBV10-3 and TRBJ1-6; D uncertain. Germline assignment: CDR1 ENHRY and CDR2 SYGVKD. The CDR3 totals 14 residues. Trimming took 7 bases from V and 0 from J, leaving 7 bases between them. CDR3 sequence (DNA): TGTGCCATCACTGCGCGCTCCTATAATTCACCCCTCCACTTT. Its translation is CAITARSYNSPLHF.

As regards this clonotype: This beta chain appears as a stray read in a library generated for alpha chains; its size is not informative. V usage is TRBV13 and J usage is TRBJ2-7; tentative D call: TRBD1 (6 bases). Germline loops: CDR1 PRHDT, CDR2 FYEKMQ (reference sequence). Trimming pared 0 bases from V and 6 bases from J, leaving 12 bases between. This CDR3 has 14 amino acids. DNA for the CDR3: TGTGCCAGCAGCTTAGGGGCAGGGGCTAGCGAGCAGTACTTC. Protein: CASSLGAGASEQYF.

Details on this clonotype: This beta chain slipped into a library made for alpha chains as a stray read, so its size is not meaningful. The chain couples TRBV5-4 to TRBJ2-3; D is ambiguous. Per the germline V gene, CDR1 is SGHNT and CDR2 is YYREEE (reference sequence). This CDR3 region has 14 residues. Trimming cost V 4 bases and J 3 bases, with 12 bases left between them. CDR3 protein: CASSIRALTDTQYF. CDR3 sequence (DNA): TGTGCCAGCAGCATCCGGGCCCTGACAGATACGCAGTATTTT.

This clonotype showed up just a few times. This beta chain is a stray read from a library made for alpha chains; its abundance is not meaningful. J is TRBJ2-2 and V is TRBV6-5, with D uncertain. Per the germline V gene, CDR1 is MNHEY and CDR2 is SVGAGI. V was clipped by 0 bases and J by 0 bases, with 11 bases between them. This CDR3 comprises 17 residues. The CDR3 region is CASSYSYRHTNTGELFF. Written as DNA, the CDR3 is TGTGCCAGCAGTTACTCATATAGGCACACGAACACCGGGGAGCTGTTTTTT.

With regard to this clonotype: Because the library targeted alpha chains, this beta chain is an off-target read whose size means little. The V and J genes are TRBV5-1 and TRBJ2-3; D gene ambiguous. The germline gives CDR1 SGHRS, CDR2 YFSETQ. Trimming pared 0 bases from V and 1 base from J, leaving 9 bases between. CDR3 size: 15 residues. The CDR3 DNA follows: TGCGCCAGCAGCTTGGTTTTGAAAGGCACAGATACGCAGTATTTT. It is translated as CASSLVLKGTDTQYF.

Details on this clonotype: This beta chain represents an off-target read in a library built for alpha chains; its size is of limited meaning. V and J are TRBV7-2 and TRBJ2-4; possible D gene TRBD1, 5 bases. The CDR3 has 15 residues. Deletions cut 2 bases from V and 6 bases from J, with 14 bases between. CDR1 SGHTA and CDR2 FQGNSA come from the germline V gene. The CDR3 DNA is TGTGCCAGCAGCTTAAATGAGGACATAGGAAACATTCAGTACTTC. This codes for CASSLNEDIGNIQYF.

Regarding this clonotype: With the library built for alpha chains, this beta chain is off target and its frequency is not meaningful. The V and J genes are TRBV5-1 and TRBJ2-3; 9 bases fit TRBD1. The CDR3 is made up of 16 amino acids. The germline V gene has CDR1 SGHRS and CDR2 YFSETQ. Losses at the gene ends were 5 bases for V and 2 bases for J; bases not matched to a gene: 9. The CDR3 coding sequence is TGCGCCAGCAGTTCGAACAGGGGGCGCAACACAGATACGCAGTATTTT. Encoded protein: CASSSNRGRNTDTQYF.

Remarks on this clonotype: The library was designed around alpha chains, so this beta chain is a stray read whose abundance carries little weight. The chain is built from TRBV2 and TRBJ2-7; perhaps D is TRBD1 or TRBD2 (5 bases each). CDR3 length equals 13 residues. Trimming stripped 8 bases from V and 4 bases from J, with 15 bases between. CDR1 is SNHLY and CDR2 is FYNNEI in the germline V gene. In DNA, the CDR3 is TGTGCCAGCTTCTCGGGGACCAGGTACGAGCAGTACTTC. As protein: CASFSGTRYEQYF.

This clonotype has only a few counts. With the library built for alpha chains, this beta chain is off target and its frequency is not meaningful. The chain is built from TRBV28 and TRBJ2-7; a possible D gene is TRBD2 (6 bases). Germline assignment: CDR1 MDHEN and CDR2 SYDVKM. V lost 4 bases and J lost 7, with 11 bases in between. The CDR3 runs 12 residues. The CDR3 here is CASSSHGGEQYF. The DNA of the CDR3 is TGTGCCAGCAGTTCCCACGGGGGAGAGCAGTACTTC.

Points on this clonotype: Being off target in a library aimed at alpha chains, this beta chain has a size of little meaning. This rearrangement joins TRBV18 to TRBJ1-5; D not certain. Trimming shortened V by 3 bases and J by 6 bases, and 9 bases separated the two germline ends. The germline V gene encodes CDR1 KGHSH and CDR2 LQKENI. The CDR3 runs to 13 residues. Here the CDR3 reads CASSPGKGQPQHF. The CDR3 DNA follows: TGTGCCAGCTCACCCGGGAAGGGTCAGCCCCAGCATTTT.

As concerns this clonotype: Being off target in a library aimed at alpha chains, this beta chain has a size of little meaning. The gene calls are TRBV24-1 and TRBJ2-1; 11 bases agree with TRBD2. The V gene end was trimmed by 5 bases and the J gene end by 3 bases; junction bases not matched to a gene: 17. Germline V gene sequence: CDR1 KGHDR, CDR2 SFDVKD. The CDR3 has 20 residues. This CDR3 is CATSAGGLAEPSPNYNEQFF. In nucleotides, the CDR3 is TGTGCCACCAGTGCGGGGGGACTAGCGGAGCCGTCCCCCAACTACAATGAGCAGTTCTTC.

As concerns this clonotype: Because the library targeted alpha chains, this beta chain is an off-target read whose size means little. This chain joins TRBV13 and TRBJ1-2; TRBD1 aligns across 8 bases. Looked up from germline, CDR1 is PRHDT and CDR2 is FYEKMQ (reference sequence). Germline trimming cut 2 bases from V and 2 bases from J; bases unmatched to any gene: 7. CDR3 length: 16 residues. The CDR3, as DNA: TGTGCCAGCAGCTTAAGGTGGACAGGGCTCAACTATGGCTACACCTTC. Translation: CASSLRWTGLNYGYTF.

By share, this clonotype counts as large (0.1 to 1%). This beta chain is a stray sequence in a library constructed for alpha chains; its clone size is not meaningful. The V and J genes are TRBV10-3 and TRBJ2-7; 8 bases are a match to TRBD1. The CDR3 contains 12 residues. Germline V lookup: CDR1 ENHRY, CDR2 SYGVKD. V lost 10 bases and J lost 3; bases outside the gene matches: 5. DNA of the CDR3: TGTGCCACCGGACAGGGATTCTACGAGCAGTACTTC. The encoded protein is CATGQGFYEQYF.

Turning to this clonotype: This beta chain is a stray read from a library made for alpha chains; its abundance is not meaningful. V gene TRBV5-1 combines with J gene TRBJ1-6, with D maybe TRBD1 (5 bases). V lost 4 bases and J 7 bases, leaving 12 bases between the germline ends. Germline lookup yields CDR1 SGHRS and CDR2 YFSETQ. There are 14 residues in the CDR3. The CDR3 is CASSKDSLNSPLHF. CDR3 bases: TGCGCCAGCAGCAAAGACAGTCTCAATTCACCCCTCCACTTT.

Turning to this clonotype: Since the library was made to target alpha chains, this beta chain is a stray read and its abundance is not meaningful. The V gene is TRBV6-6, the J gene TRBJ2-7; 12 bases agree with TRBD1. Germline assignment: CDR1 MNHNY and CDR2 SVGAGI (reference sequence). The V and J ends lost 0 bases and 4 bases, in that order; junction bases with no gene match: 4. This CDR3 has 16 residues. The CDR3 sequence: CASSYSGTGGRYEQYF. CDR3 nucleotides: TGTGCCAGCAGTTACTCCGGGACAGGGGGCCGGTACGAGCAGTACTTC.

In this sample, this clonotype is large. Found in a library prepared for alpha chains, this beta chain is an off-target read, and its abundance has little meaning. This chain uses TRBV6-2 or TRBV6-3 with TRBJ2-5; TRBD1 is a possible D gene (6 bases). Looked up from germline, CDR1 is MNHEY and CDR2 is SVGEGT. This CDR3 contains 15 residues. V lost 5 bases, J lost 2 bases, and 15 bases lay in between. The CDR3 here is CASSPPGHPQETQYF. As DNA, the CDR3 is TGTGCCAGCAGTCCACCGGGACACCCACAAGAGACCCAGTACTTC.

For this clonotype: A library made for alpha chains picked up this beta chain off target, so its size means little. This chain uses TRBV24-1 with TRBJ2-1, with D perhaps being TRBD1 or TRBD2 (5 bases each). The germline CDR1 and CDR2 sequences are KGHDR and SFDVKD. The ends were cut back, 9 bases at V and 8 bases at J, with 19 bases in the middle. The CDR3 is 14 residues long. Here the CDR3 DNA reads TGTGCCACCCGCGGTGAGGGGACGAGGGATGAGCAGTTCTTC. Protein sequence: CATRGEGTRDEQFF.

This clonotype is categorized as hyperexpanded. In a library made to pick up alpha chains, this beta chain is a stray read with a size that means little. The genes are TRBV6-1 and TRBJ1-2; no firm D call. The V gene lost 7 bases and the J gene lost 3 bases, with 6 bases spanning the gap. The CDR3 has 11 amino acids. Germline loops: CDR1 MNHNS, CDR2 SASEGT. This chain's CDR3 is CASIDDYGYTF. The CDR3 nucleotides are TGTGCCAGCATAGATGACTATGGCTACACCTTC.

Regarding this clonotype: In a library made to pick up alpha chains, this beta chain is a stray read with a size that means little. V gene TRBV15 combines with J gene TRBJ2-7, with D unclear. CDR1 and CDR2 from the germline V gene are LNHNV and YYDKDF (reference sequence). Trimming cost V 0 bases and J 4 bases, with 10 bases left between them. This CDR3 has 14 amino acids. The CDR3 nucleotides read TGTGCCACCAGCAGAGATGAGTCATTATACGAGCAGTACTTC. Protein sequence: CATSRDESLYEQYF.

By sample share, this clonotype is large. For a library built for alpha chains, this beta chain is a stray read; little rests on its size. This chain joins TRBV7-2 and TRBJ1-2; D perhaps matches TRBD1 (5 bases). Per the germline V gene, CDR1 is SGHTA and CDR2 is FQGNSA. Trimming stripped 3 bases from V and 5 bases from J, with 13 bases between. This CDR3 has 14 residues. The CDR3, as DNA: TGTGCCAGCAGCTTGGGAGGGGACGGGTATGGCTACACCTTC. Protein sequence: CASSLGGDGYGYTF. Supplemented by reference TRBV7-2 and TRBJ1-2, the full variable domain reads GAGVSQSPSNKVTEKGKDVELRCDPISGHTALYWYRQSLGQGLEFLIYFQGNSAPDKSGLPSDRFSAERTGGSVSTLTIQRTQQEDSAVYLCASSLGGDGYGYTFGSGTRLTVV.

About this clonotype: This beta chain is a stray sequence in a library constructed for alpha chains; its clone size is not meaningful. The chain links TRBV2 to TRBJ2-3; D may be TRBD1 (5 bases). The CDR3 extends over 14 amino acids. The V end was cut by 4 bases, the J end by 2 bases, with 10 bases between. Germline loops: CDR1 SNHLY, CDR2 FYNNEI. CDR3 sequence (DNA): TGTGCCAGCAGTGTGACAGCCAACACAGATACGCAGTATTTT. Translating gives CASSVTANTDTQYF.

This clonotype counts as medium-sized. This beta chain is off target for a library built for alpha chains, so its abundance means little. The V gene is TRBV12-3 or TRBV12-4, the J gene TRBJ2-5; 9 positions match TRBD2. This CDR3 has 19 residues. V shed 3 bases and J 5 bases; nucleotides not matched to a gene: 19. CDR3 region: CASSLTRSFAGGPLETQYF. CDR3 in DNA: TGTGCCAGCAGTTTGACCCGTTCCTTTGCGGGGGGGCCGTTGGAGACCCAGTACTTC.

With respect to this clonotype: A library made for alpha chains picked up this beta chain off target, so its size means little. The chain couples TRBV20-1 to TRBJ2-2; D might be TRBD1 (5 bases). The CDR3 runs to 13 residues. V was cut by 6 bases and J by 1 base, with 9 bases left in between. Germline values: CDR1 DFQATT, CDR2 SNEGSKA (reference sequence). DNA of the CDR3: TGCAGTGCCCACGGACAGAACACCGGGGAGCTGTTTTTT. It yields the protein CSAHGQNTGELFF.

About this clonotype: Because this beta chain is a stray read in a library intended to capture alpha chains, its abundance should not be given much weight. The chain joins TRBV4-1 to TRBJ2-6; D is possibly TRBD1 or TRBD2 (5 bases each). V gave up 0 bases and J gave up 0 bases, with 15 bases separating them. The V gene's germline CDR1 is MGHRA and CDR2 YSYEKL. The CDR3 extends over 19 amino acids. The CDR3, as DNA: TGCGCCAGCAGCCAAGAACGGGACGGAAGGGCCTCTGGGGCCAACGTCCTGACTTTC. This translates into CASSQERDGRASGANVLTF.

This clonotype has a handful of counts. This beta chain lies outside the target of a library built for alpha chains; its clone size means little. The chain combines TRBV11-2 with TRBJ2-1; no clear D. Germline-derived CDR1 and CDR2 are SGHAT and FQNNGV. Trimming pared 0 bases from V and 5 bases from J, leaving 5 bases between. The CDR3 is made up of 13 amino acids. CDR3 nucleotide sequence: TGTGCCAGCAGCTTAGATCTAGACAATGAGCAGTTCTTC. Its translation: CASSLDLDNEQFF.

Of note for this clonotype: This beta chain represents an off-target read in a library built for alpha chains; its size is of limited meaning. This chain links TRBV12-3 or TRBV12-4 with TRBJ2-7, with TRBD2 matching over 10 bases. Germline trimming cut 5 bases from V and 4 bases from J; bases unmatched to any gene: 5. The CDR3 totals 14 residues. DNA of the CDR3: TGTGCCAGCAGTCCGGGACTAGCGACGTACGAGCAGTACTTC. This gives the protein CASSPGLATYEQYF.

By share of the sample, this clonotype is large (0.1 to 1%). This beta chain slipped into a library made for alpha chains as a stray read, so its size is not meaningful. This chain connects TRBV28 to TRBJ2-1; possibly TRBD1 or TRBD2 for D (6 bases each). In germline, CDR1 is MDHEN, CDR2 SYDVKM. CDR3 length equals 16 residues. The ends were cut back, 2 bases at V and 7 bases at J, with 18 bases in the middle. The CDR3 nucleotides read TGTGCCAGCAGTTTAAGGTTCGGGGGCGCCTTGAATGAGCAGTTCTTC. Protein sequence: CASSLRFGGALNEQFF.

On this clonotype itself: This beta chain represents an off-target read in a library built for alpha chains; its size is of limited meaning. The chain employs TRBV2 and TRBJ2-7; a weak D match, TRBD1 (5 bases). V was clipped by 6 bases and J by 3 bases, with 15 bases between them. This CDR3 contains 14 residues. Germline V gene sequence: CDR1 SNHLY, CDR2 FYNNEI. CDR3 protein: CASRVTGLDYEQYF. CDR3 coding DNA: TGTGCCAGCAGAGTCACAGGATTAGACTACGAGCAGTACTTC.